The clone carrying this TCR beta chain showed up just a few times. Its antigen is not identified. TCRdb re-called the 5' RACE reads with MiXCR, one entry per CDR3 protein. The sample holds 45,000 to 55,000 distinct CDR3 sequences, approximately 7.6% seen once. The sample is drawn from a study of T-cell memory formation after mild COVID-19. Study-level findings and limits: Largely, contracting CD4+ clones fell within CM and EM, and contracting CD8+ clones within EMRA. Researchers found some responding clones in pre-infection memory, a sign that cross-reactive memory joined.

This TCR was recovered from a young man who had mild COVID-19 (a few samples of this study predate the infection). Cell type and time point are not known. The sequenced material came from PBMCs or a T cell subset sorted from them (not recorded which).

The DNA for the CDR3 is TGTGCCAGCAGCCCCGACAGGTTCACAGATACGCAGTATTTT. It is translated as CASSPDRFTDTQYF. The chain links TRBV5-4 to TRBJ2-3, with D possibly being TRBD1 (6 bases). The CDR3 extends over 14 amino acids. The ends were cut back, 4 bases at V and 2 bases at J, with 11 bases in the middle. The V gene's germline CDR1 is SGHNT and CDR2 YYREEE (reference sequence).